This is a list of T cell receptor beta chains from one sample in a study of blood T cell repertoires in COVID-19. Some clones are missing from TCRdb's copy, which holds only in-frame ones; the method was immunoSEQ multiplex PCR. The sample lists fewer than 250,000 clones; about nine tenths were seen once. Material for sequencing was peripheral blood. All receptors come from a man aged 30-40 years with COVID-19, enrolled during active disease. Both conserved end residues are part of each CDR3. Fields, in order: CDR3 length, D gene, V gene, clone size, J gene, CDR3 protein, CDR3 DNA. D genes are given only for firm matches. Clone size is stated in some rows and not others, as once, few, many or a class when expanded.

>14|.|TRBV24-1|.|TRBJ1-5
CAAGGEGGNQPQHF
TGTGCCGCAGGTGGGGAGGGGGGCAATCAGCCCCAGCATTTT
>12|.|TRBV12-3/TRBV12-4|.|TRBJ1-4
CASSVKPPKLFF
TGTGCCAGCAGTGTTAAGCCCCCCAAACTGTTTTTT
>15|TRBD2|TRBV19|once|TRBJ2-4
CASSTSGGGGNIQYF
TGTGCCAGTAGTACTAGCGGGGGAGGGGGAAACATTCAGTACTTC
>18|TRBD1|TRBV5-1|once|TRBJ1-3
CASSLDGTGYPFGNTIYF
TGCGCCAGCAGCTTGGACGGGACAGGCTACCCCTTCGGAAACACCATATATTTT
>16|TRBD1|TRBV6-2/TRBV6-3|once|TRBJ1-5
CASSPMQGVENQPQHF
TGTGCCAGCAGTCCCATGCAGGGGGTTGAAAATCAGCCCCAGCATTTT
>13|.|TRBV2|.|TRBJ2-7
CASSVGQFYEQYF
TGTGCCAGCAGTGTGGGGCAGTTCTACGAGCAGTACTTC
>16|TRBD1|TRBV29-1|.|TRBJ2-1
CSALNRGRPFYNEQFF
TGCAGCGCGTTAAACAGGGGGCGCCCCTTTTACAATGAGCAGTTCTTC
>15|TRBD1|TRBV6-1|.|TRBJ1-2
CASSEAVQGVYGYTF
TGTGCCAGCAGTGAAGCGGTACAGGGGGTCTATGGCTACACCTTC
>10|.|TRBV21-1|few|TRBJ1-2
CARYRDGYTF
TGTGCCAGGTACAGGGACGGCTACACCTTC
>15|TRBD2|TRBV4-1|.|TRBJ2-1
CASSLGLAGSDEQFF
TGCGCCAGCAGCCTCGGACTAGCGGGATCGGATGAGCAGTTCTTC
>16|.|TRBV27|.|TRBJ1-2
CASSLFLGTGPYGYTF
TGTGCCAGCAGTTTATTCCTCGGTACAGGGCCCTATGGCTACACCTTC
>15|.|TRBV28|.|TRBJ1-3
CASSLGLEAGNTIYF
TGTGCCAGCAGTCTCGGGTTAGAGGCTGGAAACACCATATATTTT
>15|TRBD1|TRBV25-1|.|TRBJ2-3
CASSARDRGTDTQYF
TGTGCCAGCAGTGCCCGGGACAGGGGGACAGATACGCAGTATTTT
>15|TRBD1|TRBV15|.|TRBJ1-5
CATSRDRGPHQPQHF
TGTGCCACCAGCAGGGACAGGGGACCCCATCAGCCCCAGCATTTT
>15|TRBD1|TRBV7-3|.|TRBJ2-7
CASSFRQGDYHEQYF
TGTGCCAGCAGCTTTAGACAGGGCGATTACCACGAGCAGTACTTC
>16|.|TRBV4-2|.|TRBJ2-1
CASSQEGKPSGNEQFF
TGTGCCAGCAGCCAAGAAGGTAAGCCGTCCGGGAATGAGCAGTTCTTC
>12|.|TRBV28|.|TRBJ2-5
CASSLPVETQYF
TGTGCCAGCAGTCTACCCGTAGAGACCCAGTACTTC
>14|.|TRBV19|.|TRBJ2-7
CASSSPTQTYEQYF
TGTGCCAGTAGTAGTCCTACACAGACCTACGAGCAGTACTTC